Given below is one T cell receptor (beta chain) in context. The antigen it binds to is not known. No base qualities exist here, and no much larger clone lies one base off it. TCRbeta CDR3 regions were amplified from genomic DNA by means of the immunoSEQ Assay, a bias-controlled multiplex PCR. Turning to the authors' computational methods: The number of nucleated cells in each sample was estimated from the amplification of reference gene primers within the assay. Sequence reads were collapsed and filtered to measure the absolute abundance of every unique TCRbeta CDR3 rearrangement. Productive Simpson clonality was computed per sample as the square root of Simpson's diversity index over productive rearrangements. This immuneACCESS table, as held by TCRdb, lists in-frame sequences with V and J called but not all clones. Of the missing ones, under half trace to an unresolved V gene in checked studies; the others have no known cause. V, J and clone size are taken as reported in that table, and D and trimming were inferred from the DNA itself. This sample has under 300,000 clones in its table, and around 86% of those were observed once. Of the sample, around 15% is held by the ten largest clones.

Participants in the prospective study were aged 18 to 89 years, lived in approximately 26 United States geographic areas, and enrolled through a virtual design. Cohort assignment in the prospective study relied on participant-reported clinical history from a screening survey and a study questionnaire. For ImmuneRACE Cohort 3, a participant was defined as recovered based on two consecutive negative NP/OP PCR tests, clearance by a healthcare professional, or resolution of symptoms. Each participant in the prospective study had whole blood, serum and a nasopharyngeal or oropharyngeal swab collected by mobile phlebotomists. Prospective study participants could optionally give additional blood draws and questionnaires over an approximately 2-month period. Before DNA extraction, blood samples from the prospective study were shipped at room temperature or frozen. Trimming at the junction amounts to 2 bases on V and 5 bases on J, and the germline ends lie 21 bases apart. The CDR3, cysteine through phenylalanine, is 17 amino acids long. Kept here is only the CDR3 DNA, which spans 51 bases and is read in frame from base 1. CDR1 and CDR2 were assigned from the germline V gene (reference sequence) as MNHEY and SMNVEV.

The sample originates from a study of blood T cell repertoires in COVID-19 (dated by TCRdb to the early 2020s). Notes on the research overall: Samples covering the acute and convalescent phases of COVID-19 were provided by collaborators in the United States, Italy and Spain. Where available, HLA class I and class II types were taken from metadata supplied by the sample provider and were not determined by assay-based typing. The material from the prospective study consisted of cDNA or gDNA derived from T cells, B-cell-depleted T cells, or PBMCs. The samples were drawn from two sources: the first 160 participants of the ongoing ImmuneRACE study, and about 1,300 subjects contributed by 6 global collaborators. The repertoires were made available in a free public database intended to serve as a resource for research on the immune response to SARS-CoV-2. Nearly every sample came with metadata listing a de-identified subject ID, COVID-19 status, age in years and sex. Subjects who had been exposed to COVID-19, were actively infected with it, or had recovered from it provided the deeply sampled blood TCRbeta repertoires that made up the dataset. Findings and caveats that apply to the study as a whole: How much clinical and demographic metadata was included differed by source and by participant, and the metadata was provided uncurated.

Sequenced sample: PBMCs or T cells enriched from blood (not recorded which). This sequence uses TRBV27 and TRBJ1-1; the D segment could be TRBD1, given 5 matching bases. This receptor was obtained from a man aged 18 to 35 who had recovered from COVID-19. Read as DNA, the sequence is TGTGCCAGCAGTTTAAGGTCAGCGGGGGTGGAGGGTACTGAAGCTTTCTTT. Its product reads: CASSLRSAGVEGTEAFF.